This TCR beta chain is drawn from a study of cytomegalovirus exposure and HLA in healthy donors (dated by TCRdb to the late 2010s). The study in broad terms: An earlier analysis of some 600 of the donors reported approximately 260 Gb of sequence data and about 120 million unique TCR beta sequences obtained from 150 million to 200 million T cells. Around 300 gigabases of sequencing data and roughly 90 million unique TCR sequences were included in an early release covering 500 to 750 HLA-typed donors. Of the 300 to 500 genotyped donors, roughly 76% were placed in the genetic ancestry cluster associated with self-reported Caucasian donors. The study aimed to test whether signatures of past pathogen exposure could be identified by cataloging public T cell receptors. The study used immunosequencing to profile the T cell repertoires of approximately 650 subjects and linked those repertoires to cytomegalovirus serostatus. Along with the roughly 610-subject first cohort, a separate validation cohort of some 130 different subjects was used. The study combined high-throughput TCR immunosequencing, statistical association of individual TCRs with disease status, and machine learning to predict cytomegalovirus infection status. To study patterns of TCR occurrence, a later analysis re-analyzed previously published TCR beta repertoires from hundreds of donors and added high-resolution HLA genotyping. The later analysis used no new phenotypic data to find candidate immune exposures, relying instead on TCR beta sequences and their occurrence across donors. In an earlier analysis of 500 to 650 of the donors, high-throughput TCR beta sequencing was used to judge whether each TCR beta V gene segment behaved as functional or pseudogenic. Donor age, sex, ethnicity and CMV serostatus were compiled alongside the repertoire data. A later genetic analysis took genome-wide SNP genotypes for about 55% of the roughly 670 donors and used that subset as a discovery cohort. Every discovery cohort repertoire had been produced on one sequencing platform. HLA typing covered class I and class II loci at four-digit resolution. Typing coverage varied by locus: roughly 629-640 donors for A, B, C, DRB1 and DQB1; approximately 560 for DQA1; around 610 for DPA1; 450 to 480 for DPB1. Roughly five DR-DQ haplotypes were treated as single units for association and clustering because of strong linkage in the cohort. Across around 400 genotyped donors of the cohort, an average of roughly 230,000 unique TCR beta nucleotide sequences per donor were sequenced, and roughly a sixth of those sequences were non-productive. Overall study results and their limits: Three of the identified cytomegalovirus-associated TCR beta chains were confirmed in vitro to be specific for cytomegalovirus antigens. It was suggested by the authors that the approach could potentially be generalized to other disease states and immunological phenotypes. In a later analysis, HLA-associated TCR beta chains were found to be more clonally expanded and to have lower generation probabilities than equally common non-associated chains. At a false discovery rate of 0.05, a later analysis linked 16,000 or so TCR beta sequences to specific HLA alleles. In this cohort, only TCR beta chains were sequenced, and detectable features were limited by the absence of alpha or paired-chain data. Presence/absence analyses assumed roughly uniform sequencing depth across donors, an assumption that may not hold. In an earlier analysis of around 600 of the donors, most TCR beta V segments were observed in productive rearrangements about 87% or about 30% of the time, broadly matching IMGT annotations. Some IMGT-functional V segments, including TRBV6-2 and TRBV6-3, could not be told apart with the 87-base-pair reads, so those segments were excluded. When HLA alleles, especially DR and DQ, strongly co-occurred, attributing TCR associations to individual alleles was difficult. While some public TCRs were present in many individuals, most TCR sequences turned up only very rarely across donors. A later analysis reported that several top co-occurrence clusters appeared linked to parvovirus B19, influenza, CMV and Epstein-Barr virus. A later genetic analysis reported fewer N-insertions in productive TCRs among donors in an Asian-associated ancestry cluster than the approximately 700-donor mean. A total of 150 to 200 TCR beta chains were listed by the study as associated with cytomegalovirus. A later genetic analysis associated a missense DCLRE1C variant with V-gene and J-gene trimming of TCR beta chains, and an independent cohort replicated the association. A later analysis found that TCR association rates varied across HLA loci, with DRB1 alleles showing the most associated TCRs and HLA-C alleles the fewest. A further reported finding was that TCR beta sequences accurately predicted the HLA-A and HLA-B alleles for most subjects in the first cohort. The only immune exposure information available for the cohort was CMV serostatus. Because some donors lacked HLA typing at each locus, the association tests relied only on the typed subset. Linkage disequilibrium might explain the correlated functional status among segregating V segments, but an unknown experimental factor could not be ruled out. In both the original and validation cohorts, the classifier was reported to diagnose cytomegalovirus status with high specificity and sensitivity. The sequencing pipeline was judged likely to have produced a cluster of highly shared sequence variants as a technical artifact. Because counts were too low, about 15 rarely observed V segments, including chromosome 9 orphons, were left out of the earlier analysis of 500 to 650 of the donors. Most CMV-associated TCR beta chains appeared to be HLA-restricted in a later analysis, and the HLA associations seemed to be driven largely by CMV exposure.

The library was prepared using the immunoSEQ multiplex PCR assay. For the multiplex PCR, a mixture combining 60 forward primers for TCR Vbeta segments and 13 reverse primers for TCR Jbeta segments was used. Amplification of the CDR3 region of rearranged TCR beta genes was performed with a multiplex PCR assay on genomic DNA. The amplified TCR beta libraries were sequenced on the Illumina HiSeq System as 87-base-pair reads. In the original analysis: A later analysis counted about 80 million unique TCR beta chains across the 550 to 800 repertoires, and around 9.9 million of these chains were shared by at least two donors. Raw reads were error-corrected and collapsed into unique sequences with a nearest-neighbor algorithm that merged closely related sequences to remove PCR and sequencing errors. Alignment of CDR3 sequences to IMGT reference sequences was used to assign V, D and J gene segments. For a sequence to be retained, at least a six-nucleotide match to both a V gene segment and a J gene segment was required. Rearrangements were called productive when the CDR3 lacked stop codons and stayed in frame with V and J; all others were non-productive. Following IMGT convention, CDR3 was defined as the stretch from the second conserved V-encoded cysteine up to the conserved J-encoded phenylalanine. In an earlier analysis of approximately 590 of the donors, sequences lacking an unambiguous match to a single V gene segment were excluded. In an earlier analysis of approximately 590 of the donors, V segments were called functional above 56.7% productive rearrangements and were called segregating when the between-donor standard deviation exceeded 5%. A statistical classification framework was built for diagnosing cytomegalovirus status from the catalog of TCR beta chain sequences. A later analysis assigned V and J genes by comparing TCR nucleotide sequences with IMGT/GENE-DB human TR gene sequences. Using the TCRdist pipeline, a later analysis assigned CDR3 sequences along with most-parsimonious VDJ recombination scenarios. In a later analysis, each TCR beta chain was defined by its CDR3 amino acid sequence together with its V-gene family, and reads without a unique V-gene family were excluded. As a way to deal with suspected cross-contamination and a sequencing artifact, a later analysis dropped roughly 600 nucleotide sequences that were highly shared and had low generation probability. For each public chain, a later analysis derived a clonal expansion index from normalized ranks of inferred template counts within each repertoire. A later analysis computed generation probabilities with a VDJ recombination model fitted to out-of-frame rearrangements, and checked the results against IGoR. Hypergeometric tests were used in a later analysis to score TCR-TCR, TCR-HLA and TCR-CMV co-occurrence, with a repertoire-size bias correction applied to the TCR pairs. A later analysis estimated false discovery rates by permuting HLA or CMV assignments 20 times. In a later analysis, co-occurring TCRs were grouped using DBSCAN, with TCRdist sequence similarity added in when clustering inside HLA-allele-positive subsets. Co-occurrence clustering excluded repertoires with fewer than 30,000 or more than 120,000 public chains, plus five with anomalous nucleotide sharing. TCRdb re-hosts the immuneACCESS table, in-frame sequences only. Its copies lack some clones; in the studies checked, an unresolved V gene accounts for under half of them, and the cause for the rest is not known. V, J and clone size were drawn from that table, and D and trimming were deduced from the DNA. In all, the sample holds about 100,000 clones, and about 79% of those were seen once. Of the sample, roughly 3.7% falls within the top ten clones.

The germline V gene provides CDR1 MRHNA and CDR2 SNTAGT. From its cysteine to its phenylalanine, the CDR3 spans 15 amino acids. Only CDR3 DNA is held: 45 bases, read in frame from base 1. The V end gives up 6 bases and the J end 2 bases, leaving 7 bases in the junction not matched to a gene. The cohort comprised fewer than 750 healthy bone marrow donors. At the time of sampling, all cohort members were nominally healthy, though unrecorded immune exposures were likely present. The donor was CMV seropositive and belonged to the group of 250 to 300 seropositive cohort members. A peripheral blood sample was collected from each donor, and TCR beta sequencing was performed on peripheral blood mononuclear cells. Genomic DNA extraction from the blood cell samples was performed with the Qiagen DNeasy Blood Extraction Kit. This clone showed up just a few times. Its recognized antigen is unknown. There are no base qualities to consult, and no much larger clone falls within one base.

Sequenced input: PBMCs. The V and J genes are TRBV6-4 and TRBJ2-3; TRBD1 matches 8 bases in the middle. This TCR derives from a female donor in good health and CMV-seropositive. The base sequence is TGTGCCAGCAGCAAGACAGGGGCCCACACAGATACGCAGTATTTT. It codes for CASSKTGAHTDTQYF.